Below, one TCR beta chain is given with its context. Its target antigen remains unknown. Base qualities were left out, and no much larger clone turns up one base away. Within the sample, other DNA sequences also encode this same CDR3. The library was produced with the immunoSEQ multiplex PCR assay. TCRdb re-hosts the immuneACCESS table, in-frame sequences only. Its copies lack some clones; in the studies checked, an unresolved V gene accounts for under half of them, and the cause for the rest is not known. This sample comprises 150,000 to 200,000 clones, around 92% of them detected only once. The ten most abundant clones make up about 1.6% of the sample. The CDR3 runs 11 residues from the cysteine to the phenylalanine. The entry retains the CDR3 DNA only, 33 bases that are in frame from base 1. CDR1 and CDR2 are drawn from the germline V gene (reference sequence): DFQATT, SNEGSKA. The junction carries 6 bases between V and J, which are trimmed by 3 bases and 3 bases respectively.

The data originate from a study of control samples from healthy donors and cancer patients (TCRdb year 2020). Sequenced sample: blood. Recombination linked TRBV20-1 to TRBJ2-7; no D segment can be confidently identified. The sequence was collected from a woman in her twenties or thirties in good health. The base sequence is TGCAGTGCTAGTTCCGGCTACGAGCAGTACTTC. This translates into CSASSGYEQYF.